Detailed here is one T cell receptor beta chain. This specimen belongs to a study of human T cells and chemical hapten exposure. About the study: Upper-back patch tests with 0.01% DPC were read at 6 days. Per-sample variation in TCR yield stemmed mainly from small pooled library volume differences.

The germline CDR1 and CDR2 sequences are SEHNR and FQNEAQ (reference sequence). V lost 4 bases and J 4 bases, leaving 22 bases between the germline ends. The CDR3 is 17 residues long. Time point noted: patch test 3, about 24 weeks after DPC sensitization. Treatment defined: therapeutic diphenylcyclopropenone sensitization with weekly scalp DPC. Unfractionated whole blood was the source from which total RNA was extracted. Library construction involved attaching unique molecular identifiers to individual cDNA molecules, which allowed quantitative, reproducible TCR counting. TCRdb processed the RACE reads anew with MiXCR; each CDR3 protein has one entry. The repertoire has fewer than 80,000 distinct CDR3 sequences, roughly 11% of them found once; the top ten carry approximately 2%.

The chain couples TRBV7-9 to TRBJ1-2; no definite D call. The sequencing used whole blood, collected in connection with sensitization to the hapten diphenylcyclopropenone (DPC). The sequence derives from a woman aged 30 to 39 with alopecia areata. Some clones in this sample may be carry-over from other donors' samples. The chain's CDR3 is CASSSSTPSDGLYGYTF. CDR3 bases: TGTGCCAGCAGCTCTAGTACCCCCTCAGACGGACTCTATGGCTACACCTTC.